This T cell receptor beta chain originates from a study of blood T cells in healthy people across ages. A minimum of 5 micrograms of total RNA was extracted per sample. The V gene's germline CDR1 is MGHRA and CDR2 YSYEKL. This CDR3 is 18 amino acids long. V was pared by 0 bases and J by 3 bases, with 6 bases of the junction left unmatched. On this clonotype itself: Its cognate antigen is unknown.

Notes on the study in general: Not knowing donor CMV status may have confounded expanded clonotype changes.

A J-beta primer mix and a sample-barcoded 5' primer were used in a second PCR of about 7 to 12 cycles. All cDNA molecules were each tagged by a template-switch adaptor with 12 random nucleotides. TCRdb processed the 5' RACE reads anew with MiXCR; each CDR3 protein has one entry. The data show about 2 million distinct CDR3 sequences, roughly 50% seen once. The receptor's source is a woman aged 40 to 50 in good health. This chain connects TRBV4-1 to TRBJ2-6; 9 nucleotides agree with TRBD1. The sample taken for sequencing was blood. The CDR3 region has the DNA TGCGCCAGCAGCCAAGATCGGACAGGGGCGGTTGGGGCCAACGTCCTGACTTTC. Amino acids: CASSQDRTGAVGANVLTF.